The entry that follows covers one T cell receptor (beta chain) sequence. Its matching antigen is unknown. The V gene's germline CDR1 is LGHDT and CDR2 YNNKEL (reference sequence). This CDR3 spans 13 amino acids. V lost 5 bases and J lost 12; bases outside the gene matches: 8. This sample stems from a study of T cell responses to AZD1222 COVID-19 vaccine. Broader study findings: Among the donors, most were white British and more were female, and clonal diversity was possibly underestimated.

Repertoires were generated with immunoSEQ multiplex PCR, while TCRdb's copy carries only in-frame clones and drops some. The table has 130,000 to 150,000 clones, roughly 92% seen once. The receptor comes from an adult in good health. The material sequenced was peripheral blood, taken on day 0 of AZD1222 vaccination. The chain couples TRBV3-1 (or the pseudogene TRBV3-2) to TRBJ1-1, with 11 positions matching TRBD1. CDR3 residues: CASSYGQGARPFF. In DNA, the CDR3 is TGTGCCAGCAGCTACGGACAGGGGGCGCGGCCTTTCTTT.